The 3 T cell receptor beta chains below were found in one sample sequenced in a study of T cell repertoires in cytomegalovirus infection. TCRdb called the reads again in MiXCR, with one record for every CDR3 protein. The sample has fewer than 550,000 distinct CDR3 sequences, about 10% seen once. Source material: PBMCs. All receptors come from a human donor in good health (CMV status not recorded). Some clones in this sample may be carry-over from other donors' samples.

The table lists this clonotype with many counts. This chain uses TRBV7-9 with TRBJ1-5; possibly TRBD1 for D (5 bases). This CDR3 has 14 residues. Trimming cost V 5 bases and J 3 bases, with 11 bases left between them. Looked up from germline, CDR1 is SEHNR and CDR2 is FQNEAQ (reference sequence). CDR3 DNA sequence: TGTGCCAGCAGCCCGGGGGGGAACAATCAGCCCCAGCATTTT. Its translation is CASSPGGNNQPQHF.

Many counts were recorded for this clonotype. The CDR3 region has the DNA TGTGCCAGCAGCACCTTATGGGGTGAGCAGTTCTTC. This translates into CASSTLWGEQFF. The rearrangement links TRBV7-8 to TRBJ2-1; D not resolved. Trimming cost V 5 bases and J 9 bases, with 11 bases left between them. The CDR3 has 12 residues. CDR1 SGHVS and CDR2 FQNEAQ come from the germline V gene.

This clonotype was detected many times. This chain links TRBV7-9 with TRBJ2-1, with D perhaps matching TRBD1 (6 bases). The germline gives CDR1 SEHNR, CDR2 FQNEAQ (reference sequence). Trimming left V 3 bases short and J 10 bases short, with 19 bases between. There are 15 residues in the CDR3. CDR3 bases: TGTGCCAGCAGCTTCTATACTATCTCAAGGGGGGAGCAGTTCTTC. Translating gives CASSFYTISRGEQFF.